The 23 T cell receptor beta chains listed next were all sequenced from one sample in a study of shared clonotypes between healthy human individuals. Sequenced by immunoSEQ multiplex PCR; TCRdb stores in-frame clones only, minus some. Among roughly 1 million clones listed, about 75% were seen once. Sequencing was performed on memory CD4+ T cells sorted from blood. Subset: CD45RA-negative fraction. The source is a man in his late teens or twenties in good health.

This rearrangement joins TRBV5-1 to TRBJ2-1, with 7 bases aligning to TRBD2. V was pared by 0 bases and J by 9 bases, with 6 bases of the junction left unmatched. Germline V gene sequence: CDR1 SGHRS, CDR2 YFSETQ. The CDR3 length is 14 residues. The CDR3 sequence: CASSLGAGVSEQFF. The CDR3 DNA is TGCGCCAGCAGCTTGGGCGCGGGAGTGAGTGAGCAGTTCTTC. Supplemented by reference TRBV5-1 and TRBJ2-1, the full variable domain reads KAGVTQTPRYLIKTRGQQVTLSCSPISGHRSVSWYQQTPGQGLQFLFEYFSETQRNKGNFPGRFSGRQFSNSRSEMNVSTLELGDSALYLCASSLGAGVSEQFFGPGTRLTVL.

The chain combines TRBV6-6 with TRBJ2-7, with TRBD1 identical over 10 bases. The CDR3 is 16 residues long. Trimming at V came to 2 bases and at J to 6 bases, leaving 10 bases not matched to a gene. The V gene's germline CDR1 is MNHNY and CDR2 SVGAGI (reference sequence). The CDR3 DNA reads as TGTGCCAGCAGTTACAGGGGAGGACAGGGGGAGGGCGAGCAGTACTTC. Translation: CASSYRGGQGEGEQYF.

The chain employs TRBV10-1 and TRBJ2-7, with TRBD2 identical over 8 bases. V lost 4 bases and J lost 6; bases outside the gene matches: 8. From germline, CDR1 is WNHNN and CDR2 SYGVQD (reference sequence). The CDR3 contains 14 residues. The CDR3: CASSAGTRAFEQYF. As DNA, the CDR3 is TGCGCCAGCAGTGCCGGGACTAGGGCGTTCGAGCAGTACTTC.

This chain uses TRBV27 with TRBJ2-5, with 7 bases matching TRBD2. CDR1 is MNHEY, CDR2 SMNVEV, per germline (reference sequence). The CDR3 is made up of 15 amino acids. V was clipped by 5 bases and J by 5 bases; unmatched bases: 11. CDR3 residues: CASSTVTSYWETQYF. CDR3 DNA: TGTGCCAGCAGTACCGTGACTAGCTATTGGGAGACCCAGTACTTC.

The V and J genes are TRBV7-2 and TRBJ2-5, with D possibly matching TRBD1 (6 bases). Trimming shortened V by 1 base and J by 7 bases, and 16 bases separated the two germline ends. The CDR3 totals 15 residues. Germline V gives CDR1 SGHTA, CDR2 FQGNSA. CDR3 coding DNA: TGTGCCAGCAGCTTAGTGGCTATACAGGGCGGGACCCAGTACTTC. This encodes CASSLVAIQGGTQYF.

V usage is TRBV30 and J usage is TRBJ2-7, with D perhaps TRBD2 (5 bases). Trimming took 4 bases from V and 3 from J, leaving 10 bases between them. The CDR3 consists of 12 residues. Germline assignment: CDR1 GTSNPN and CDR2 SVGIG (reference sequence). The CDR3: CAWTGGGYEQYF. CDR3 in DNA: TGTGCCTGGACCGGTGGAGGCTACGAGCAGTACTTC.

The rearrangement links TRBV5-1 to TRBJ2-2; 7 positions agree with TRBD2. Per germline, CDR1 SGHRS and CDR2 YFSETQ. The CDR3 runs 14 residues. V gave up 7 bases and J gave up 4 bases; unmatched junction bases: 7. The CDR3 region has the DNA TGCGCCAGCTACCTGGGAGGGAGCACCGGGGAGCTGTTTTTT. Its protein is CASYLGGSTGELFF.

The V and J genes are TRBV7-9 and TRBJ1-1, with D uncertain. The CDR3 covers 14 residues. Trimming took 6 bases from V and 0 from J, leaving 11 bases between them. Germline V CDR1 and CDR2: SEHNR, FQNEAQ (reference sequence). The chain's CDR3 is CASRPVLMNTEAFF. DNA for the CDR3: TGTGCCAGCAGGCCCGTACTCATGAACACTGAAGCTTTCTTT.

The chain joins TRBV5-4 to TRBJ2-3; a possible D gene is TRBD2 (5 bases). V was shortened by 6 bases and J by 6 bases, with 14 bases between the two germline ends. CDR1 and CDR2 from the germline V gene are SGHNT and YYREEE (reference sequence). The CDR3 totals 13 residues. The CDR3 nucleotides are TGTGCCAGCACCGTGTGGTGGGAGGATACGCAGTATTTT. It specifies CASTVWWEDTQYF.

The chain employs TRBV5-6 and TRBJ2-7; D gene unclear. The CDR3 runs to 13 residues. CDR1 and CDR2 (germline): SGHDT, YYEEEE. Trimming pared 1 base from V and 4 bases from J, leaving 9 bases between. The CDR3 here is CASSLWQSYEQYF. DNA for the CDR3: TGTGCCAGCAGCTTGTGGCAGTCGTACGAGCAGTACTTC. Complete variable domain (other parts from reference TRBV5-6 and TRBJ2-7): DAGVTQSPTHLIKTRGQQVTLRCSPKSGHDTVSWYQQALGQGPQFIFQYYEEEERQRGNFPDRFSGHQFPNYSSELNVNALLLGDSALYLCASSLWQSYEQYFGPGTRLTVT.

This sequence joins TRBV7-2 and TRBJ2-7; D uncertain. CDR3 length equals 11 residues. Germline values: CDR1 SGHTA, CDR2 FQGNSA. Trimming cost V 5 bases and J 3 bases, with 5 bases left between them. CDR3 residues: CASSPLYEQYF. The CDR3 DNA reads as TGTGCCAGCAGCCCACTCTACGAGCAGTACTTC.

The V and J genes are TRBV10-3 and TRBJ1-5; the D is unclear. Germline CDR1 and CDR2: ENHRY and SYGVKD. The CDR3 contains 14 residues. Trimming removed 2 bases from V and 4 bases from J, with 9 bases in between. The CDR3 DNA follows: TGTGCCATCAGTGAGATGTCTGAAAATCAGCCCCAGCATTTT. Protein sequence: CAISEMSENQPQHF.

The V call is TRBV5-1, the J call TRBJ2-7; 12 nucleotides agree with TRBD1. The germline gives CDR1 SGHRS, CDR2 YFSETQ. Unmatched junction bases numbered 9, after V lost 9 bases and J lost 5 bases. This CDR3 contains 14 residues. In DNA form, the CDR3 reads TGCGCCACCTCGGCCGGGACAGGGGGCAACGAGCAGTACTTC. Its translation is CATSAGTGGNEQYF.

The V call is TRBV12-1, the J call TRBJ2-1; TRBD2 is taken as the D call from the table, unchecked against the DNA. TRBV12-1 is deemed a pseudogene. There are 15 residues in the CDR3. The chain's CDR3 is CASSFPSGGAYEQFF. DNA for the CDR3: TGTGCCAGCAGCTTCCCTAGCGGGGGGGCCTATGAGCAGTTCTTC.

This chain joins TRBV10-1 and TRBJ2-7, with TRBD2 matching 10 bases. Trimming at V came to 8 bases and at J to 7 bases, leaving 14 bases not matched to a gene. CDR3 length: 15 residues. Germline V gene lookup returns CDR1 WNHNN and CDR2 SYGVQD (reference sequence). In DNA form, the CDR3 reads TGCGCCAGCTCCGATAGCGGGAGGCCAACGGGGGAGCAGTACTTC. Amino acids: CASSDSGRPTGEQYF.

This clone was found a few times. The V gene is TRBV19, the J gene TRBJ2-1; TRBD2 agrees at 11 bases. The CDR3 covers 18 residues. The ends lost 5 bases at V and 6 bases at J; junction bases unmatched: 15. Germline loops: CDR1 LNHDA, CDR2 SQIVND (reference sequence). The CDR3 spells CASSRGALTSGGPNEQFF. DNA of the CDR3: TGTGCCAGTAGTCGGGGGGCCCTAACTAGCGGGGGACCCAATGAGCAGTTCTTC.

As concerns this clone: The sample holds other DNA sequences that translate to the same CDR3. This sequence joins TRBV29-1 and TRBJ1-5; 11 bases are a match to TRBD1. CDR3 length: 14 residues. The V segment lost 4 bases and the J segment 7 bases; nucleotides outside the gene matches: 6. Germline V gives CDR1 SQVTM, CDR2 ANQGSEA. The CDR3 DNA is TGCAGCGTTGGAGGAGGGACAGGGGGACAGCCCCAGCATTTT. Translating gives CSVGGGTGGQPQHF.

This chain uses TRBV2 with TRBJ2-5; no clear D gene. V dropped 7 bases and J dropped 5 bases, with 14 bases sitting between them. This CDR3 comprises 13 residues. Germline V gene sequence: CDR1 SNHLY, CDR2 FYNNEI. The CDR3 nucleotides read TGTGCCAGCATGGCAGGTGTGAAGGAGACCCAGTACTTC. Translation gives CASMAGVKETQYF.

The rearrangement joins TRBV7-8 to TRBJ2-6; 7 bases align to TRBD1. The CDR3 length is 16 residues. Germline V gene sequence: CDR1 SGHVS, CDR2 FQNEAQ. The ends lost 3 bases at V and 12 bases at J; junction bases unmatched: 14. This chain's CDR3 is CASSFIRDSGTSVLTF. The DNA of the CDR3 is TGTGCCAGCAGCTTTATACGGGACAGCGGCACCAGCGTCCTGACTTTC.

This chain joins TRBV29-1 and TRBJ2-7; 8 bases match TRBD2. The CDR3 is 12 residues long. CDR1 is SQVTM and CDR2 is ANQGSEA in the germline V gene. Trimming cost V 7 bases and J 2 bases; bases outside gene matches: 4. In DNA, the CDR3 is TGCAGCGCCTCCGGGGGGGCCTACGAGCAGTACTTC. Translation: CSASGGAYEQYF.

The chain joins TRBV6-6 to TRBJ1-4, with D possibly being TRBD1 (5 bases). Trimming stripped 7 bases from V and 1 base from J, with 16 bases between. The germline V gene has CDR1 MNHNY and CDR2 SVGAGI (reference sequence). This CDR3 is 16 amino acids long. Here the CDR3 DNA reads TGTGCCAGCACCACCGGTCGGGGGATAACTAATGAAAAACTGTTTTTT. The encoded protein is CASTTGRGITNEKLFF.

This chain joins TRBV19 and TRBJ1-5; tentative D call: TRBD1 (6 bases). This CDR3 has 14 residues. The V end was cut by 5 bases, the J end by 2 bases, with 10 bases between. Germline assignment: CDR1 LNHDA and CDR2 SQIVND (reference sequence). The CDR3 coding sequence is TGTGCCAGTAGTTGGGACAAGGGCAATCAGCCCCAGCATTTT. Translating gives CASSWDKGNQPQHF.

Note on this clone: Other DNA sequences in this specimen translate into the identical CDR3. The chain uses TRBV5-1 and TRBJ2-5, with unresolved D. Germline CDR1 and CDR2: SGHRS and YFSETQ. The V and J ends lost 7 bases and 2 bases respectively, with 3 bases between them. This CDR3 spans 10 amino acids. As DNA, the CDR3 is TGCGCCAGCCTTCAAGAGACCCAGTACTTC. Translated: CASLQETQYF.